Following are 8 T cell receptor beta chains from one sample sequenced in a study of T cell responses to AZD1222 COVID-19 vaccine. The method was immunoSEQ multiplex PCR; TCRdb's version includes in-frame clones alone and lacks a portion of them. The repertoire consists of 250,000 to 300,000 clones, with almost 95% occurring once and the leading ten covering roughly 0.51%. The specimen was peripheral blood, collected 28 days after the second AZD1222 dose. The receptor source for this set is an adult who received the AZD1222 COVID-19 vaccine.

This chain uses TRBV28 with TRBJ2-3; TRBD2 is a possible D gene (6 bases). Germline assignment: CDR1 MDHEN and CDR2 SYDVKM. The CDR3 sequence is 15 residues long. Trimming took 8 bases from V and 2 from J, leaving 17 bases between them. DNA of the CDR3: TGTGCCAGCGAGGAGGGCACGACCTACACAGATACGCAGTATTTT. Encoded protein: CASEEGTTYTDTQYF.

The CDR3 DNA is TGTGCCAGCAGCTTGGGAGGCGCCGGGAGTAGGTACGAGCAGTACTTC. It encodes CASSLGGAGSRYEQYF. The chain employs TRBV5-4 and TRBJ2-7; a weak D match, TRBD2 (6 bases). V shed 0 bases and J shed 4 bases, with 17 bases lying between them. Germline V gene lookup returns CDR1 SGHNT and CDR2 YYREEE (reference sequence). The CDR3 contains 16 residues.

Only one count was recorded for this clone. V is TRBV3-1 (or the pseudogene TRBV3-2) and J is TRBJ2-7; the match to TRBD2 covers 8 bases. Germline CDR1 LGHDT, CDR2 YNNKEL (reference sequence). The junction had 4 bases not matched to a gene; V was cut back by 1 base and J by 2 bases. The CDR3 totals 15 residues. The CDR3 spells CASSQGGGRTYEQYF. The CDR3 region has the DNA TGTGCCAGCAGCCAAGGCGGGGGGCGAACCTACGAGCAGTACTTC.

The rearrangement joins TRBV10-3 to TRBJ1-5; D perhaps matches TRBD1 (5 bases). Germline values: CDR1 ENHRY, CDR2 SYGVKD. The CDR3 length is 13 residues. Trimming took off 3 bases at V and 11 bases at J, with 14 bases between the two ends. CDR3 residues: CAISDFAGESQHF. CDR3 DNA: TGTGCCATCAGTGACTTCGCGGGGGAGTCCCAGCATTTT.

This sequence joins TRBV18 and TRBJ1-1; D gene unclear. The CDR3 extends over 14 amino acids. CDR1 is KGHSH, CDR2 LQKENI, per germline. V shed 3 bases and J shed 6 bases, with 14 bases lying between them. CDR3 sequence reads: CASSPTAGSAEAFF. CDR3 nucleotides: TGTGCCAGCTCACCCACGGCTGGGTCTGCTGAAGCTTTCTTT.

CDR3 residues: CASSLGTGGADTQYF. Written as DNA, the CDR3 is TGTGCCAGCAGCTTAGGGACAGGGGGCGCAGATACGCAGTATTTT. V usage is TRBV11-3 and J usage is TRBJ2-3; 11 bases match TRBD1. The CDR3 is 15 amino acids. The germline V gene has CDR1 SGHNT and CDR2 YENEEA. V was clipped by 1 base and J by 4 bases; unmatched bases: 1.

V gene TRBV7-9 combines with J gene TRBJ1-6; TRBD1 matches at 7 bases. The CDR3 contains 18 residues. V shed 8 bases, J shed 0 bases, and the junction held 13 bases outside the gene matches. CDR1 is SEHNR, CDR2 FQNEAQ, per germline (reference sequence). The CDR3 region is CASGNSQGFSSYNSPLHF. CDR3 DNA sequence: TGTGCCAGCGGGAACTCACAGGGGTTCAGCTCCTATAATTCACCCCTCCACTTT.

The V call is TRBV11-2, the J call TRBJ1-2; D remains unclear. Trimming removed 1 base at V and 8 bases at J, with 8 bases between. Germline assignment: CDR1 SGHAT and CDR2 FQNNGV. CDR3 length: 12 residues. The CDR3 DNA reads as TGTGCCAGCAGCTTAGTTTCCCCGGGCTACACCTTC. It is translated as CASSLVSPGYTF.